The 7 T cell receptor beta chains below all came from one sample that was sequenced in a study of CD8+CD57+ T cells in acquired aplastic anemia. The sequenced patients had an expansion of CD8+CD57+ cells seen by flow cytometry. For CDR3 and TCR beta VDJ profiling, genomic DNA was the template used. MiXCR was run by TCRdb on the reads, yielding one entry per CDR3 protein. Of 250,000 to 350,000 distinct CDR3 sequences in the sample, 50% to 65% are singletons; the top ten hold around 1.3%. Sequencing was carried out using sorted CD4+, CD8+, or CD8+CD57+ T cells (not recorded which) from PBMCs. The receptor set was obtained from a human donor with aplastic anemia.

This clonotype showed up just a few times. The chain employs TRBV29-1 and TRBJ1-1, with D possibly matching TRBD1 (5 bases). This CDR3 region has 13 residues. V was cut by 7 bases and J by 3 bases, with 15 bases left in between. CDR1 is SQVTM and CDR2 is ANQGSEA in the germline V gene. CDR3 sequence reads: CSATGRGYTEAFF. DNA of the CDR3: TGCAGCGCTACGGGACGAGGGTACACTGAAGCTTTCTTT.

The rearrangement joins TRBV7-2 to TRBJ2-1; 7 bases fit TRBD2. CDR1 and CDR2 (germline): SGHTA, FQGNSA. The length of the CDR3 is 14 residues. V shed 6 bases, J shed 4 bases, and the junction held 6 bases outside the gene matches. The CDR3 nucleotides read TGTGCCAGCAGGACGGCTAGCGGATACAATGAGCAGTTCTTC. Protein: CASRTASGYNEQFF.

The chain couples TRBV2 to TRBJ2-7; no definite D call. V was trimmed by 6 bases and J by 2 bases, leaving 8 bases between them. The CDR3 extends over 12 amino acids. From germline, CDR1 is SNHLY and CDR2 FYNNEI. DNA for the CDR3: TGTGCCAGCAGAGCAGAGACCTACGAGCAGTACTTC. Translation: CASRAETYEQYF.

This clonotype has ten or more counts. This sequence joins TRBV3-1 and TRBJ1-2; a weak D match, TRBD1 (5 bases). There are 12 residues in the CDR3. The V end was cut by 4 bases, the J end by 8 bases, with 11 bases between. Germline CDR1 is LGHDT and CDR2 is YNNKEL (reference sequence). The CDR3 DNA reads TGTGCCAGCAGCCCCGGGACTAGCGGCTACACCTTC. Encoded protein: CASSPGTSGYTF.

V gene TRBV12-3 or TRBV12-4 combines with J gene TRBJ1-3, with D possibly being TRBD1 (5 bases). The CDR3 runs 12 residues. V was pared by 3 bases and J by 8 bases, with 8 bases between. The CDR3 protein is CASSLGRDTIYF. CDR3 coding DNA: TGTGCCAGCAGTTTGGGCAGGGACACCATATATTTT.

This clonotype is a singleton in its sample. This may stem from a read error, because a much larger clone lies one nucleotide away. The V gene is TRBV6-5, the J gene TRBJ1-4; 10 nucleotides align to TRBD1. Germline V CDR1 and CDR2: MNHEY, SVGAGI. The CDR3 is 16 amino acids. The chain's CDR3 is CASSYSTGQGNEKLLF. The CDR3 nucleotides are TGTGCCAGCAGTTACTCGACGGGACAGGGGAATGAAAAACTGCTTTTT.

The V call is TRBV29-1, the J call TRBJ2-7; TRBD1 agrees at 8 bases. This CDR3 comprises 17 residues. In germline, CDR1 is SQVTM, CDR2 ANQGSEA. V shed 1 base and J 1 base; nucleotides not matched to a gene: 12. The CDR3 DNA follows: TGCAGCGTTGAAGCACTCGTTCAGGGGGCCTCGTCCTACGAGCAGTACTTC. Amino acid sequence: CSVEALVQGASSYEQYF.